The sequence of this T cell receptor beta chain was determined in a study of neurological immune-mediated disorders. Documented time point: longitudinal time-point 3. One entry per CDR3 protein results from TCRdb running MiXCR on the 5' RACE reads. The table lists approximately 47,000 distinct CDR3 sequences, 10% to 15% of them singletons, with roughly 10% in the top ten. Concerning this clonotype: One end of the junction does not line up with germline, which may come from a read error.

This CDR3 has 10 residues. Per germline, CDR1 SEHNR and CDR2 FQNEAQ (reference sequence). This chain links TRBV7-9 with TRBJ2-3, with D unclear. This sequence was found in a male donor with HTLV-1-associated myelopathy (HAM/TSP). The specimen sequenced was PBMCs. Here the CDR3 reads CDSAGDTQYF. The CDR3 nucleotides read TGTGACAGCGCTGGTGATACGCAGTATTTT.